These 21 T cell receptor beta chains were all obtained from the same sample, sequenced in a study of OX40 agonist ivuxolimab in advanced cancers. Sequencing was performed with immunoSEQ multiplex PCR; in TCRdb, only in-frame clones are kept and a portion is missing. The data contain about 67,000 clones, about nine tenths of them singletons. The specimen was CD4+ or CD8+ T cells sorted from blood, collected in a trial of the OX40 agonist ivuxolimab. These TCRs come from an adult with an advanced solid tumor such as melanoma, head and neck, liver or kidney cancer.

The J gene is TRBJ2-7, the V gene TRBV27; perhaps TRBD1 as D (6 bases). Between the trimmed V and J ends, which lost 5 bases and 1 base, there was a span of 15 bases. Germline values: CDR1 MNHEY, CDR2 SMNVEV (reference sequence). This CDR3 is 15 amino acids long. The CDR3 is CASSSWDTGSYEQYF. Here the CDR3 DNA reads TGTGCCAGCAGTAGCTGGGACACGGGTTCCTACGAGCAGTACTTC.

This chain uses TRBV28 with TRBJ2-1; D might be TRBD1 (5 bases). Germline V gene sequence: CDR1 MDHEN, CDR2 SYDVKM. CDR3 size: 15 residues. Between the trimmed V and J ends, which lost 7 bases and 0 bases, there was a span of 13 bases. CDR3 residues: CASTWGGNSYNEQFF. The DNA of the CDR3 is TGTGCCAGCACCTGGGGCGGTAACTCCTACAATGAGCAGTTCTTC. Full variable domain (missing parts from reference TRBV28 and TRBJ2-1): DVKVTQSSRYLVKRTGEKVFLECVQDMDHENMFWYRQDPGLGLRLIYFSYDVKMKEKGDIPEGYSVSREKKERFSLILESASTNQTSMYLCASTWGGNSYNEQFFGPGTRLTVL.

This chain connects TRBV5-4 to TRBJ2-3; weak D call: TRBD1 (5 bases). This CDR3 contains 14 residues. CDR1 and CDR2 from the germline V gene are SGHNT and YYREEE (reference sequence). Between the trimmed V and J ends, which lost 0 bases and 8 bases, there was a span of 13 bases. CDR3: CASSLGGQLSTQYF. Written as DNA, the CDR3 is TGTGCCAGCAGCTTGGGGGGCCAACTTTCTACGCAGTATTTT.

The V gene is TRBV7-2, the J gene TRBJ2-1; 8 bases agree with TRBD1. V dropped 5 bases and J dropped 9; count of bases not matched to a gene: 9. CDR3 length equals 14 residues. CDR1 is SGHTA and CDR2 is FQGNSA in the germline V gene. The CDR3 DNA sequence: TGTGCCAGCAGCCCCGGACAGGGACAAGGTGAGCAGTTCTTC. Translating it yields CASSPGQGQGEQFF. Using reference TRBV7-2 and TRBJ2-1 for the parts outside the CDR3, the full variable domain is GAGVSQSPSNKVTEKGKDVELRCDPISGHTALYWYRQSLGQGLEFLIYFQGNSAPDKSGLPSDRFSAERTGGSVSTLTIQRTQQEDSAVYLCASSPGQGQGEQFFGPGTRLTVL.

The chain employs TRBV5-1 and TRBJ2-7; TRBD2 matches at 13 bases. The CDR3 has 16 residues. The germline V gene has CDR1 SGHRS and CDR2 YFSETQ. V dropped 0 bases and J dropped 4; count of bases not matched to a gene: 4. CDR3 nucleotides: TGCGCCAGCAGCTTGGGGGGGACTAGCGGGACTTACGAGCAGTACTTC. Its translation is CASSLGGTSGTYEQYF.

The rearrangement joins TRBV10-1 to TRBJ2-5; D call uncertain. V shed 8 bases and J shed 2 bases, with 12 bases lying between them. This CDR3 is 13 amino acids long. CDR1 is WNHNN, CDR2 SYGVQD, per germline (reference sequence). The CDR3 nucleotides read TGCGCCAGCTGCCCCGGCCCACAAGAGACCCAGTACTTC. Encoded protein: CASCPGPQETQYF.

This clone was counted once. The chain has TRBV7-2 and TRBJ2-5, with 8 bases aligning to TRBD1. The CDR3 consists of 13 residues. Germline V CDR1 and CDR2: SGHTA, FQGNSA. Trimming at V came to 2 bases and at J to 5 bases, leaving 1 base not matched to a gene. Here the CDR3 reads CASSLNRGETQYF. The CDR3, as DNA: TGTGCCAGCAGCTTAAACAGGGGGGAGACCCAGTACTTC.

This chain uses TRBV29-1 with TRBJ2-2; D gene uncertain. V was cut by 2 bases and J by 6 bases, with 7 bases left in between. CDR3 length: 12 amino acids. Germline values: CDR1 SQVTM, CDR2 ANQGSEA. The CDR3 loop reads CSVELGSGELFF. In DNA form, the CDR3 reads TGCAGCGTTGAACTGGGGTCCGGGGAGCTGTTTTTT.

This chain uses TRBV19 with TRBJ2-5; a weak D match, TRBD1 (5 bases). The V gene lost 4 bases and the J gene lost 0 bases, with 6 bases spanning the gap. CDR1 and CDR2 from the germline V gene are LNHDA and SQIVND (reference sequence). CDR3 length equals 13 residues. The DNA for the CDR3 is TGTGCCAGTAGTAAGGACAACCAAGAGACCCAGTACTTC. Protein sequence: CASSKDNQETQYF.

This chain uses TRBV7-2 with TRBJ2-7, with TRBD2 matching over 8 bases. CDR1 SGHTA and CDR2 FQGNSA come from the germline V gene. The CDR3 sequence is 16 residues long. V lost 2 bases to trimming and J lost 2 bases; unmatched junction nucleotides: 8. The CDR3 here is CASSLRGRGETYEQYF. CDR3 nucleotide sequence: TGTGCCAGCAGCTTAAGAGGGCGGGGGGAAACCTACGAGCAGTACTTC.

Here the CDR3 reads CASSLNSGLQETQYF. CDR3 DNA sequence: TGTGCCAGCAGTTTGAATAGCGGGTTACAAGAGACCCAGTACTTC. The rearrangement joins TRBV7-2 to TRBJ2-5; 7 bases are shared with TRBD2. CDR1 SGHTA and CDR2 FQGNSA come from the germline V gene. The CDR3 runs to 15 residues. With V trimmed by 6 bases and J by 2 bases, 9 bases remained unmatched.

The J gene is TRBJ2-1, the V gene TRBV11-3; 8 positions match TRBD2. The CDR3 contains 17 residues. V shed 8 bases and J 1 base; nucleotides not matched to a gene: 13. CDR1 SGHNT and CDR2 YENEEA come from the germline V gene. The CDR3 loop is CASRAGEIGGSYNEQFF. In DNA, the CDR3 is TGTGCCAGCCGAGCGGGAGAAATTGGCGGGTCCTACAATGAGCAGTTCTTC.

The chain employs TRBV19 and TRBJ1-6, with unresolved D. CDR3 length equals 15 residues. Germline V CDR1 and CDR2: LNHDA, SQIVND (reference sequence). Trimming pared 3 bases from V and 7 bases from J, leaving 13 bases between. The chain's CDR3 is CASSMSPASNSPLHF. CDR3 DNA sequence: TGTGCCAGTAGTATGAGCCCGGCTAGCAATTCACCCCTCCACTTT.

This chain joins TRBV4-2 and TRBJ2-5; D is tentatively TRBD1 or TRBD2 (5 bases each). The V gene's germline CDR1 is LGHNA and CDR2 YNFKEQ. The CDR3 sequence is 16 residues long. The V end was cut by 0 bases, the J end by 7 bases, with 18 bases between. The CDR3 region has the DNA TGTGCCAGCAGCCAAGATAAAAGACAGAGTGGAGGGACCCAGTACTTC. Its protein is CASSQDKRQSGGTQYF.

The V gene is TRBV30, the J gene TRBJ2-7; 8 nucleotides match TRBD1. With V trimmed by 3 bases and J by 0 bases, 4 bases remained unmatched. Germline V gene lookup returns CDR1 GTSNPN and CDR2 SVGIG (reference sequence). The CDR3 covers 14 residues. Here the CDR3 DNA reads TGTGCCTGGAGGGCCGGGACAGGCTCCTACGAGCAGTACTTC. As protein: CAWRAGTGSYEQYF.

V gene TRBV6-1 combines with J gene TRBJ1-5, with no clear D. With 7 bases removed from V and 2 bases from J, the gap between germline ends came to 9 bases. CDR1 is MNHNS, CDR2 SASEGT, per germline. This CDR3 comprises 13 residues. The CDR3 is CASKGGGNQPQHF. CDR3 coding DNA: TGTGCCAGCAAGGGTGGGGGCAATCAGCCCCAGCATTTT.

This clone was picked up one time. The rearrangement links TRBV7-3 to TRBJ2-1; 8 nucleotides align to TRBD1. Per germline, CDR1 SGHTA and CDR2 FQGTGA. The CDR3 sequence is 16 residues long. Losses at the gene ends were 5 bases for V and 3 bases for J; bases not matched to a gene: 9. CDR3 sequence (DNA): TGTGCCAGCAGCCACAGGGGGTTCGGCCTCTACAATGAGCAGTTCTTC. Protein product: CASSHRGFGLYNEQFF.

The chain employs TRBV30 and TRBJ2-5; 11 bases match TRBD2. CDR1 and CDR2 (germline): GTSNPN, SVGIG (reference sequence). The CDR3 consists of 13 residues. V trimming: 3 bases; J trimming: 5 bases; junction bases outside the gene matches: 2. The CDR3 sequence: CAWRVAGGETQYF. The CDR3 coding sequence is TGTGCCTGGAGGGTAGCGGGAGGGGAGACCCAGTACTTC.

This rearrangement joins TRBV9 to TRBJ1-3, with D perhaps TRBD1 (5 bases). Germline V gene data show CDR1 as SGDLS and CDR2 as YYNGEE. The CDR3 loop spans 15 amino acids. Trimming took 3 bases from V and 2 from J, leaving 12 bases between them. The CDR3 region has the DNA TGTGCCAGCAGCGCCTCCGGGACGCCTGGAAACACCATATATTTT. It codes for CASSASGTPGNTIYF.

The chain is built from TRBV5-1 and TRBJ2-5, with D possibly TRBD1 on 6 matching bases. Per the germline V gene, CDR1 is SGHRS and CDR2 is YFSETQ. V gave up 1 base and J gave up 1 base, with 11 bases separating them. This CDR3 comprises 15 residues. CDR3 protein: CASSLHTGLQETQYF. The CDR3 DNA follows: TGCGCCAGCAGCTTGCATACAGGGCTCCAAGAGACCCAGTACTTC.

J is TRBJ2-5 and V is TRBV27, with D possibly TRBD1 on 5 matching bases. CDR3 length equals 15 residues. CDR1 is MNHEY, CDR2 SMNVEV, per germline (reference sequence). Trimming pared 3 bases from V and 3 bases from J, leaving 14 bases between. This chain's CDR3 is CASSFRAGMKETQYF. The DNA for the CDR3 is TGTGCCAGCAGTTTTAGGGCAGGGATGAAAGAGACCCAGTACTTC.